This is a list of T cell receptor beta chains from one sample in a study of shared clonotypes between healthy human individuals. Libraries were prepared by immunoSEQ multiplex PCR; TCRdb keeps only in-frame clonotypes and omits some of them. The data show roughly 2,500,000 clones, with 93% seen just once and about 0.39% held by the top ten. Input material: naive CD4+ T cells from PBMCs. These receptors were collected from a man between 18 and 35 years old in good health. Some clones in this sample may be carry-over from other donors' samples. CDR3s include the opening cysteine and the closing phenylalanine or tryptophan. Each record gives: D gene, V gene, clone size, J gene, CDR3 DNA, CDR3 protein. A D gene is named only where the DNA matches it firmly. Clone size appears in some rows only: once, few, many, or a class for an expanded clone.

D: -; V: TRBV15; size: once; J: TRBJ2-2; DNA: TGTGCCACCAGCAGAGAAAGAACGGGACGGGACACCGGGGAGCTGTTTTTT; CDR3: CATSRERTGRDTGELFF
D: -; V: TRBV5-1; size: -; J: TRBJ2-6; DNA: TGCGCCAGCAGCGGCATATCCGGGACCGTCTCCGTCCTGACTTTC; CDR3: CASSGISGTVSVLTF
D: -; V: TRBV6-4; size: -; J: TRBJ1-2; DNA: TGTGCCAGCAGTGCCTTGGGGCAGGGCATCGGCGGCTACACCTTC; CDR3: CASSALGQGIGGYTF
D: -; V: TRBV10-3; size: once; J: TRBJ2-7; DNA: TGTGCCATCAGTGACATTGAGAGGACCTACGAGCAGTACTTC; CDR3: CAISDIERTYEQYF
D: -; V: TRBV9; size: -; J: TRBJ1-2; DNA: TGTGCCAGCAGCGTCGGACCAAACTATGGCTACACCTTC; CDR3: CASSVGPNYGYTF
D: -; V: TRBV29-1; size: few; J: TRBJ1-2; DNA: TGCAGCGTTGACGGGGATGGCTACACCTTC; CDR3: CSVDGDGYTF
D: -; V: TRBV27; size: once; J: TRBJ2-5; DNA: TGTGCCAGCAGTTTGACTTTTAGTCAGACCCAGTACTTC; CDR3: CASSLTFSQTQYF
D: -; V: TRBV21-1; size: -; J: TRBJ2-5; DNA: TGTGCCAGCAGCAAAGTCGAGGTTCTCTGTCCCTGCGCCCAAGAGACCCAGTACTTC; CDR3: CASSKVEVLCPCAQETQYF
D: -; V: TRBV20-1; size: -; J: TRBJ1-3; DNA: TGCAGTGCCACCAGGGTGAACACCATATATTTT; CDR3: CSATRVNTIYF
D: -; V: TRBV7-3; size: -; J: TRBJ2-1; DNA: TGTGCCAGCAGCTTAACGAAGGGTAATGAGCAGTTCTTC; CDR3: CASSLTKGNEQFF
D: TRBD1; V: TRBV6-5; size: once; J: TRBJ1-4; DNA: TGTGCCAGCAGACTAAACAGGGGCCAGAATGAAAAACTGTTTTTT; CDR3: CASRLNRGQNEKLFF
D: -; V: TRBV5-6; size: -; J: TRBJ1-3; DNA: TGTGCCAGCAGCTTTGGTCTATTTGGAAACACCATATATTTT; CDR3: CASSFGLFGNTIYF
D: -; V: TRBV4-2; size: -; J: TRBJ2-1; DNA: TGTGCCAGCAGCTCCGGAAGTGGGACTCGGACTTACAATGAGCAGTTCTTC; CDR3: CASSSGSGTRTYNEQFF
D: TRBD1; V: TRBV30; size: -; J: TRBJ1-6; DNA: TGTGCCTGGACGGGACAGGGACATTCACCCCTCCACTTT; CDR3: CAWTGQGHSPLHF
D: -; V: TRBV30; size: -; J: TRBJ1-6; DNA: TGTGCCTGGAGTGTAGGTTACTATAATTCACCCCTCCACTTT; CDR3: CAWSVGYYNSPLHF
D: TRBD1; V: TRBV18; size: -; J: TRBJ2-3; DNA: TGTGCCAGCTCACCACCTCTTCAGGGGGCCGGAGATACGCAGTATTTT; CDR3: CASSPPLQGAGDTQYF
D: -; V: TRBV30; size: -; J: TRBJ2-7; DNA: TGTGCCTGGCGGAGTAGGGACCTGAAATCCCGCGAGCAGTACTTC; CDR3: CAWRSRDLKSREQYF
D: TRBD1; V: TRBV5-1; size: -; J: TRBJ2-3; DNA: TGCGCCAGCAGCGTCCGGACAGGGGGCTTGGGAGATACGCAGTATTTT; CDR3: CASSVRTGGLGDTQYF
D: -; V: TRBV7-2; size: -; J: TRBJ2-3; DNA: TGTGCCAGCAGCTTAACCCGACTAGGTGCAGATACGCAGTATTTT; CDR3: CASSLTRLGADTQYF
D: -; V: TRBV4-1; size: -; J: TRBJ2-1; DNA: TGCGCCAGCAGCCAAGATTCCCCAGGGGTTTTTACGCCTGATTACAATGAGCAGTTCTTC; CDR3: CASSQDSPGVFTPDYNEQFF
D: TRBD1; V: TRBV7-6; size: -; J: TRBJ2-7; DNA: TGTGCCAGCAGCCCCCGGACAGGGATCGAGCAGTACTTC; CDR3: CASSPRTGIEQYF
D: TRBD2; V: TRBV27; size: -; J: TRBJ2-7; DNA: TGTGCCAGCAGTCCTCGGCGTGGGAGGGAGGAGCAGTACTTC; CDR3: CASSPRRGREEQYF
D: -; V: TRBV29-1; size: -; J: TRBJ2-5; DNA: TGCAGCGCTAGCGTAGAGACCCAGTACTTC; CDR3: CSASVETQYF